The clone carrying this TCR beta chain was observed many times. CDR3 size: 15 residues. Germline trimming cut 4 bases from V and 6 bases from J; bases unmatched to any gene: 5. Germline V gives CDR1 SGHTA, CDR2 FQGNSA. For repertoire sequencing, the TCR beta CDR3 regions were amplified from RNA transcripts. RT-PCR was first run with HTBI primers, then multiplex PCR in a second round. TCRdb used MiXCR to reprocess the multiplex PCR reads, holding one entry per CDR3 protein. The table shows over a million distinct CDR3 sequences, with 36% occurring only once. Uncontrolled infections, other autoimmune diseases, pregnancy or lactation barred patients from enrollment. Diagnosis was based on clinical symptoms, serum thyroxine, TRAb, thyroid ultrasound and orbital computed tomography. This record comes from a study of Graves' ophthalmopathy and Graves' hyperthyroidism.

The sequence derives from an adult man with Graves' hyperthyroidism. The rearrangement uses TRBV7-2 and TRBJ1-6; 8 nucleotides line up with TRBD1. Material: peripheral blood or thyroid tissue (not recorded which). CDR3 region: CASSSDRVPNSPLHF. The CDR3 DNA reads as TGTGCCAGCAGCTCGGACAGGGTTCCTAATTCACCCCTCCACTTT.